A single sample is the source of the 8 T cell receptor beta chains below, sequenced in a study of cytomegalovirus exposure and HLA in healthy donors. Researchers ran the PCR with 60 Vbeta and 13 Jbeta primers. Clones were sequenced by immunoSEQ multiplex PCR, and TCRdb holds only the in-frame ones, with some missing. The repertoire holds roughly 180,000 clones, with almost 80% as singletons. The specimen was PBMCs. The receptors originated from a man aged 25 to 45 in good health and CMV-seronegative.

The rearrangement links TRBV30 to TRBJ2-7; 8 nucleotides match TRBD2. V dropped 3 bases and J dropped 4; count of bases not matched to a gene: 8. Germline loops: CDR1 GTSNPN, CDR2 SVGIG (reference sequence). The CDR3 extends over 14 amino acids. The CDR3 loop is CAWSRLAWAYEQYF. The CDR3 DNA is TGTGCCTGGAGCCGACTAGCGTGGGCTTACGAGCAGTACTTC.

The CDR3 protein is CASSLAASGSSYEQYF. CDR3 nucleotide sequence: TGTGCCAGCAGCTTAGCCGCTAGCGGGAGCTCCTACGAGCAGTACTTC. J is TRBJ2-5 and V is TRBV7-2; 10 bases are a match to TRBD2. The J call is in doubt because the DNA end fits TRBJ2-7 better. Germline values: CDR1 SGHTA, CDR2 FQGNSA. This CDR3 contains 16 residues.

The chain uses TRBV6-4 and TRBJ2-3, with a tentative D call TRBD2 (6 bases). Per the germline V gene, CDR1 is MRHNA and CDR2 is SNTAGT. The CDR3 extends over 14 amino acids. V lost 4 bases, J lost 2 bases, and 10 bases lay in between. CDR3 protein: CASSGGDDTDTQYF. DNA for the CDR3: TGTGCCAGCAGTGGCGGGGACGACACAGATACGCAGTATTTT.

This clone was seen only a few times. The V gene is TRBV11-1, the J gene TRBJ2-7; 7 bases align to TRBD2. The V gene's germline CDR1 is SGHAT and CDR2 FQDESV (reference sequence). V lost 6 bases to trimming and J lost 1 base; unmatched junction nucleotides: 6. This CDR3 is built from 14 residues. CDR3 in DNA: TGTGCCAGCAGGGGGGGACTAAATTCCTACGAGCAGTACTTC. Protein product: CASRGGLNSYEQYF.

V and J are TRBV6-5 and TRBJ2-7; the match to TRBD2 covers 10 bases. Germline CDR1 and CDR2: MNHEY and SVGAGI. The CDR3 totals 15 residues. V shed 2 bases and J 5 bases; nucleotides not matched to a gene: 6. The CDR3 here is CASSYRLAGGHEQYF. The CDR3 DNA follows: TGTGCCAGCAGTTACCGCTTAGCGGGAGGCCACGAGCAGTACTTC.

The rearrangement links TRBV9 to TRBJ1-5; maybe TRBD1 (5 bases). This CDR3 has 15 amino acids. From germline, CDR1 is SGDLS and CDR2 YYNGEE. V lost 0 bases and J 0 bases, leaving 7 bases between the germline ends. CDR3 nucleotides: TGTGCCAGCAGCGTAGCAGGGATTAGCAATCAGCCCCAGCATTTT. Translating it yields CASSVAGISNQPQHF.

The chain joins TRBV7-2 to TRBJ2-1, with D perhaps TRBD1 (6 bases). The CDR3 contains 12 residues. Germline CDR1 reads SGHTA; CDR2 reads FQGNSA. V was clipped by 6 bases and J by 5 bases, with 8 bases between them. The CDR3, as DNA: TGTGCCAGCAGACAGGGTCACAATGAGCAGTTCTTC. Encoded protein: CASRQGHNEQFF.

This chain links TRBV7-2 with TRBJ1-6; TRBD1 is a possible D gene (6 bases). V lost 5 bases, J lost 7 bases, and 9 bases lay in between. This CDR3 spans 13 amino acids. In germline, CDR1 is SGHTA, CDR2 FQGNSA. Here the CDR3 reads CASSRQVNSPLHF. The CDR3 DNA reads as TGTGCCAGCAGCCGACAGGTGAATTCACCCCTCCACTTT.